This paragraph reports one TCR beta chain. The antigen is unknown. This sample was included in a study of OX40 agonist ivuxolimab in advanced cancers. As for the study in general: Across the patients, intravenous ivuxolimab was delivered every 2 weeks at 0.01 to 10 mg/kg. A male proportion of under 90% was recorded, with mean age approximately 57 years and range roughly 20 to 90.

Study-level results: At 0.1 to 3.0 mg/kg, clonal expansion of CD4+ and CD8+ blood T cells had occurred by week 6.

Repertoires were generated with immunoSEQ multiplex PCR, while TCRdb's copy carries only in-frame clones and drops some. Of 45,000 to 60,000 clones in the sample, just under 95% were seen once. Germline CDR1 reads LNHDA; CDR2 reads SQIVND (reference sequence). V shed 3 bases and J shed 2 bases, with 13 bases lying between them. The CDR3 spans 16 residues. The source of this sequence is an adult with an advanced solid tumor such as melanoma, head and neck, liver or kidney cancer. This specimen was CD4+ or CD8+ T cells sorted from blood, taken in a trial of the OX40 agonist ivuxolimab. The chain has TRBV19 and TRBJ1-4; D gene ambiguous. This CDR3 is CASSIYGVRTNEKLFF. As DNA, the CDR3 is TGTGCCAGTAGTATTTACGGGGTTCGGACTAATGAAAAACTGTTTTTT.